One and the same sample provided the 19 T cell receptor beta chains below, sequenced in a study of cytomegalovirus exposure and HLA in healthy donors. PCR employed 60 Vbeta and 13 Jbeta primers. Profiling relied on immunoSEQ multiplex PCR, and the TCRdb table lists in-frame clones only, not all of them. The table records 120,000 to 150,000 clones, roughly 86% of them present only once. Sample: PBMCs. Source of these receptors: a young man in good health and CMV-seropositive.

A few counts support this clone. The V call is TRBV28, the J call TRBJ1-5; D gene unclear. This CDR3 region has 14 residues. Germline CDR1 MDHEN, CDR2 SYDVKM. V shed 5 bases and J shed 4 bases, with 12 bases lying between them. This chain's CDR3 is CASSLPSRNQPQHF. The CDR3 nucleotides read TGTGCCAGCAGTCTCCCGTCCAGGAATCAGCCCCAGCATTTT.

The rearrangement joins TRBV6-6 to TRBJ2-3, with D perhaps TRBD2 (6 bases). V lost 4 bases, J lost 0 bases, and 11 bases lay in between. The CDR3 is 15 amino acids. Germline CDR1 is MNHNY and CDR2 is SVGAGI (reference sequence). The CDR3 spells CASSFLATSTDTQYF. In nucleotides, the CDR3 is TGTGCCAGCAGTTTCCTAGCGACTAGCACAGATACGCAGTATTTT.

The gene calls are TRBV27 and TRBJ1-2, with TRBD1 as a possible D gene (5 bases). Germline-derived CDR1 and CDR2 are MNHEY and SMNVEV (reference sequence). Trimming left V 3 bases short and J 4 bases short, with 9 bases between. The CDR3 is made up of 13 amino acids. CDR3 region: CASSFGGGYGYTF. CDR3 coding DNA: TGTGCCAGCAGTTTCGGGGGAGGCTATGGCTACACCTTC.

The V gene is TRBV7-2, the J gene TRBJ1-1; maybe TRBD1 (5 bases). CDR3 length: 14 residues. Trimming cost V 2 bases and J 0 bases, with 7 bases left between them. The V gene's germline CDR1 is SGHTA and CDR2 FQGNSA. This chain's CDR3 is CASSLRQLNTEAFF. In DNA form, the CDR3 reads TGTGCCAGCAGCTTACGACAGCTGAACACTGAAGCTTTCTTT. Drawing the rest from reference TRBV7-2 and TRBJ1-1, the complete variable domain is GAGVSQSPSNKVTEKGKDVELRCDPISGHTALYWYRQSLGQGLEFLIYFQGNSAPDKSGLPSDRFSAERTGGSVSTLTIQRTQQEDSAVYLCASSLRQLNTEAFFGQGTRLTVV.

This clone has a single count. The chain combines TRBV4-2 with TRBJ2-1; the match to TRBD2 covers 9 bases. The V gene end was trimmed by 0 bases and the J gene end by 8 bases; junction bases not matched to a gene: 11. CDR1 and CDR2 (germline): LGHNA, YNFKEQ. The CDR3 loop spans 17 amino acids. The CDR3 loop reads CASSQDLEASGVYEQFF. The DNA for the CDR3 is TGTGCCAGCAGCCAAGATTTAGAGGCTAGCGGGGTGTATGAGCAGTTCTTC.

The table lists this clone with a count of one. V and J are TRBV28 and TRBJ2-5; 7 nucleotides line up with TRBD1. CDR1 is MDHEN, CDR2 SYDVKM, per germline. V lost 1 base to trimming and J lost 5 bases; unmatched junction nucleotides: 16. CDR3 length: 18 amino acids. This CDR3 reads CASSLYPAGGGQVETQYF. The CDR3 DNA is TGTGCCAGCAGTTTATACCCCGCAGGTGGAGGACAGGTCGAGACCCAGTACTTC. Full variable domain (outside the CDR3, taken from reference TRBV28 and TRBJ2-5): DVKVTQSSRYLVKRTGEKVFLECVQDMDHENMFWYRQDPGLGLRLIYFSYDVKMKEKGDIPEGYSVSREKKERFSLILESASTNQTSMYLCASSLYPAGGGQVETQYFGPGTRLLVL.

The V call is TRBV9, the J call TRBJ2-5; no reliable D call. Germline lookup yields CDR1 SGDLS and CDR2 YYNGEE. V was cut by 1 base and J by 2 bases, with 6 bases left in between. This CDR3 is 13 amino acids long. CDR3 sequence: CASSVKLQETQYF. CDR3 coding DNA: TGTGCCAGCAGCGTAAAACTACAAGAGACCCAGTACTTC. The full variable domain, its missing parts supplied by reference TRBV9 and TRBJ2-5, is DSGVTQTPKHLITATGQRVTLRCSPRSGDLSVYWYQQSLDQGLQFLIQYYNGEERAKGNILERFSAQQFPDLHSELNLSSLELGDSALYFCASSVKLQETQYFGPGTRLLVL.

Only a few counts were recorded for this clone. At the DNA level, this CDR3 is encoded by other sequences in the same sample as well. The chain couples TRBV19 to TRBJ1-1, with 7 bases lining up with TRBD1. Trimming removed 9 bases from V and 3 bases from J; junction bases left unmatched: 4. The length of the CDR3 is 12 residues. CDR1 and CDR2 from the germline V gene are LNHDA and SQIVND (reference sequence). CDR3 nucleotides: TGTGCCAGCAGACAGGGAGACACTGAAGCTTTCTTT. Encoded protein: CASRQGDTEAFF.

The chain has TRBV30 and TRBJ2-5; 7 nucleotides agree with TRBD1. The tail of the sequence fits TRBJ2-7 better, so the J call may be wrong. The CDR3 is 15 amino acids. Germline CDR1 and CDR2: GTSNPN and SVGIG (reference sequence). The CDR3 DNA follows: TGTGCCTGTCTAAGACCGGGACAGCGCCTCTACGAGCAGTACTTC. The encoded protein is CACLRPGQRLYEQYF.

V usage is TRBV29-1 and J usage is TRBJ2-2, with 11 bases lining up with TRBD2. This CDR3 is built from 16 residues. V gave up 7 bases and J gave up 4 bases; unmatched junction bases: 11. Germline CDR1 is SQVTM and CDR2 is ANQGSEA. The DNA of the CDR3 is TGCAGCGCCGCCGGAACTAGCGGGAGTATCACCGGGGAGCTGTTTTTT. Amino acids: CSAAGTSGSITGELFF.

This chain connects TRBV2 to TRBJ2-7, with D maybe TRBD2 (6 bases). The CDR3 has 14 residues. Per germline, CDR1 SNHLY and CDR2 FYNNEI. V shed 4 bases and J shed 2 bases, with 12 bases lying between them. The CDR3, as DNA: TGTGCCAGCAGTGCAGGAGGGGCTACCTACGAGCAGTACTTC. Translating it yields CASSAGGATYEQYF.

Only a few counts were recorded for this clone. CDR3 sequence: CASSQGTGANVLTF. In DNA, the CDR3 is TGTGCCAGCAGCCAGGGTACCGGGGCCAACGTCCTGACTTTC. V gene TRBV6-5 combines with J gene TRBJ2-6; weak D call: TRBD1 (5 bases). Germline V gene data show CDR1 as MNHEY and CDR2 as SVGAGI. V was trimmed by 6 bases and J by 4 bases, leaving 10 bases between them. The CDR3 sequence is 14 residues long.

The gene calls are TRBV6-6 and TRBJ2-1; TRBD1 agrees at 7 bases. The ends lost 0 bases at V and 7 bases at J; junction bases unmatched: 3. Germline assignment: CDR1 MNHNY and CDR2 SVGAGI (reference sequence). The CDR3 runs to 14 residues. CDR3 DNA: TGTGCCAGCAGTTACTCGGGACAGCCTAATGAGCAGTTCTTC. This codes for CASSYSGQPNEQFF.

The chain employs TRBV4-1 and TRBJ1-2; no clear D gene. The CDR3 contains 15 residues. CDR1 and CDR2 (germline): MGHRA, YSYEKL. The V gene lost 0 bases and the J gene lost 0 bases, with 8 bases spanning the gap. The CDR3, as DNA: TGCGCCAGCAGCCAAGATGACGAGGCTAACTATGGCTACACCTTC. Translation: CASSQDDEANYGYTF.

V gene TRBV5-1 combines with J gene TRBJ1-4; 8 nucleotides agree with TRBD1. The V gene end was trimmed by 2 bases and the J gene end by 8 bases; junction bases not matched to a gene: 2. CDR1 and CDR2 from the germline V gene are SGHRS and YFSETQ. The CDR3 runs 13 residues. CDR3 sequence: CASSFGTGEKLFF. In DNA, the CDR3 is TGCGCCAGCAGCTTTGGGACAGGAGAAAAACTGTTTTTT. The full variable domain, with the rest looked up from reference TRBV5-1 and TRBJ1-4, is KAGVTQTPRYLIKTRGQQVTLSCSPISGHRSVSWYQQTPGQGLQFLFEYFSETQRNKGNFPGRFSGRQFSNSRSEMNVSTLELGDSALYLCASSFGTGEKLFFGSGTQLSVL.

The V gene is TRBV28, the J gene TRBJ1-1; D is uncertain. V lost 3 bases, J lost 4 bases, and 15 bases lay in between. Looked up from germline, CDR1 is MDHEN and CDR2 is SYDVKM. This CDR3 spans 15 amino acids. The CDR3 loop is CASSFYNTESTEAFF. As DNA, the CDR3 is TGTGCCAGCAGTTTCTACAACACGGAGAGCACTGAAGCTTTCTTT. Using reference TRBV28 and TRBJ1-1 for the parts outside the CDR3, the full variable domain is DVKVTQSSRYLVKRTGEKVFLECVQDMDHENMFWYRQDPGLGLRLIYFSYDVKMKEKGDIPEGYSVSREKKERFSLILESASTNQTSMYLCASSFYNTESTEAFFGQGTRLTVV.

The sample holds a few counts of this clone. CDR3 coding DNA: TGTGCCAGCATCTCCAGAGGGACATTTTCCTACAATGAGCAGTTCTTC. Its protein is CASISRGTFSYNEQFF. The chain carries TRBV6-4 and TRBJ2-1; possible D gene TRBD1, 6 bases. The germline V and J ends were trimmed by 7 bases and 1 base, with 17 bases remaining between them. Germline CDR1 MRHNA, CDR2 SNTAGT. This CDR3 comprises 16 residues.

This chain links TRBV20-1 with TRBJ1-4, with D hard to call. CDR1 is DFQATT, CDR2 SNEGSKA, per germline (reference sequence). Trimming took off 5 bases at V and 10 bases at J, with 11 bases between the two ends. The CDR3 sequence is 11 residues long. The CDR3 DNA sequence: TGCAGTGCTCTATCCCGTGGAAAACTGTTTTTT. It is translated as CSALSRGKLFF.

The chain employs TRBV4-2 and TRBJ2-1; D might be TRBD1 (5 bases). Trimming took off 0 bases at V and 2 bases at J, with 11 bases between the two ends. The CDR3 covers 16 residues. From germline, CDR1 is LGHNA and CDR2 YNFKEQ. The CDR3 DNA reads TGTGCCAGCAGCCAAGAAGGGGCAGACCCCTACAATGAGCAGTTCTTC. Encoded protein: CASSQEGADPYNEQFF.